Below, one TCR beta chain is given with its context. Its antigen is still unknown. This specimen comes from a study of T cells in localized non-small cell lung cancer. Notes on the study in general: Within adjacent lung there appeared a median approximately 60 of the top 100 tumor clones. Uninvolved adjacent lung showed higher T cell clonality than tumor. Tumor samples were not multi-region, leaving intratumor heterogeneity unexcluded. Patients showing higher blood T cell density tended to see longer overall survival.

Here immunoSEQ multiplex PCR was the method, and the copy in TCRdb shows in-frame clones only, minus some. Of around 69,000 clones listed, roughly 90% are singletons. The CDR3 runs to 16 residues. The V and J ends lost 4 bases and 4 bases respectively, with 20 bases between them. CDR1 and CDR2 (germline): SGHTA, FQGNSA. The chain uses TRBV7-2 and TRBJ2-7, with D maybe TRBD2 (5 bases). The TCR comes from a woman aged 35-75 years with stage I lung adenocarcinoma. The sequences come from peripheral blood, collected before any cancer treatment. CDR3 in amino acids: CASSSTTFTRIYEQYF. The DNA of the CDR3 is TGTGCCAGCAGCTCTACAACCTTCACTAGGATATACGAGCAGTACTTC.